This T cell receptor (beta chain) was sequenced for a study of response to subunit inactivated influenza vaccine. A remark on this clonotype: The target antigen is unknown.

TCRdb re-analysed the RT-PCR reads in MiXCR, keeping a single row per CDR3 protein. The sample records fewer than 600,000 distinct CDR3 sequences, approximately 7.3% being singletons. This CDR3 is 12 amino acids long. Germline CDR1 SGDLS, CDR2 YYNGEE. Trimming at V came to 3 bases and at J to 6 bases, leaving 3 bases not matched to a gene. General study results and limits: The authors suggested that few new T cells are recruited per seasonal influenza vaccination.

This specimen consisted of PBMCs from blood, obtained less than 30 months after vaccination. The V gene is TRBV9, the J gene TRBJ2-7; 7 bases agree with TRBD2. The receptor was isolated from a man in his fifties or sixties who received an inactivated influenza vaccine. This CDR3 reads CASSGGGTEQYF. For the CDR3, the DNA is TGTGCCAGCAGCGGGGGGGGGACCGAGCAGTACTTC.